This T cell receptor beta chain was identified during a study of vaccination effects on CD4 cells after COVID-19. The CDR3 has 14 residues. Trimming left V 2 bases short and J 0 bases short, with 7 bases between. Germline CDR1 SEHNR, CDR2 FQNEAQ (reference sequence). Comment on this clone: Its antigen is undetermined.

CD4+ T cells were isolated after less than 13 days of culture. The person was diagnosed with PCR-confirmed SARS-CoV-2 infection between March and December 2020. BNT162b2 vaccine or mRNA-1273 vaccine was given to participants in two doses. Only in-frame clones appear in the TCRdb table, and some are missing; sequencing was by immunoSEQ multiplex PCR. Counted here are nearly 50,000 clones, around 80% occurring once; the ten biggest clones make up 5% to 6.5%. This TCR derives from a human donor who had a prior SARS-CoV-2 infection. V gene TRBV7-9 combines with J gene TRBJ2-5, with D unresolved. The sequences come from CD4+ T cells from PBMCs cultured without peptide, collected after COVID-19 vaccination. The CDR3 DNA sequence: TGTGCCAGCAGCTTAAACACAAACCAAGAGACCCAGTACTTC. This encodes CASSLNTNQETQYF.